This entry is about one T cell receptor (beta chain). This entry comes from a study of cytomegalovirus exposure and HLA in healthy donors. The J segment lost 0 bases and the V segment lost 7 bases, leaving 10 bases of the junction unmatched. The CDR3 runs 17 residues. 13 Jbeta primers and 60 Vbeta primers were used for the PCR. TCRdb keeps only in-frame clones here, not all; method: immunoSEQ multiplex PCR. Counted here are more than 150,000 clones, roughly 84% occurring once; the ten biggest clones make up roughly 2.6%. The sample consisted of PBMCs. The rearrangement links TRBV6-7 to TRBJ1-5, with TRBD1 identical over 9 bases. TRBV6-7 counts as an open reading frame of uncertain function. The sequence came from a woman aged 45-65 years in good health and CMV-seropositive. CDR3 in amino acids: CASTTGGWEYSNQPQHF. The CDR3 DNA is TGTGCCAGCACCACAGGGGGCTGGGAATATAGCAATCAGCCCCAGCATTTT.